The 16 T cell receptor beta chains reported below all come from one sample, sequenced in a study of cytomegalovirus exposure and HLA in healthy donors. Researchers ran the PCR with 60 Vbeta and 13 Jbeta primers. Assay used: immunoSEQ multiplex PCR; TCRdb lists only in-frame clones, some missing. Of about 97,000 clones listed, 60% to 75% are singletons. Sequencing was performed on PBMCs. These TCRs come from a man aged 50-59 years in good health and CMV-seronegative.

This clone showed up just once. The chain recombines TRBV6-5 with TRBJ2-7; TRBD1 matches at 8 bases. CDR3 length: 14 residues. Germline CDR1 MNHEY, CDR2 SVGAGI. Trimming removed 8 bases from V and 7 bases from J; junction bases left unmatched: 13. The CDR3 nucleotides are TGTGCCAGCTCCCCGCGGACAGGGCGGTTGGAGCAGTACTTC. Its protein is CASSPRTGRLEQYF.

This clone was seen only a few times. The chain carries TRBV19 and TRBJ2-7; 12 bases map to TRBD2. CDR3 length equals 14 residues. CDR1 and CDR2 from the germline V gene are LNHDA and SQIVND (reference sequence). The V gene end was trimmed by 9 bases and the J gene end by 3 bases; junction bases not matched to a gene: 6. In nucleotides, the CDR3 is TGTGCCAGCAGACGGACTAGCGGGAACTACGAGCAGTACTTC. Protein: CASRRTSGNYEQYF.

Only a few counts were recorded for this clone. V is TRBV10-3 and J is TRBJ1-1; 7 nucleotides agree with TRBD1. V trimming: 9 bases; J trimming: 4 bases; junction bases outside the gene matches: 5. CDR3 size: 12 residues. Germline lookup yields CDR1 ENHRY and CDR2 SYGVKD. CDR3 in DNA: TGTGCCATAGGGGGCCGGGGCACTGAAGCTTTCTTT. This codes for CAIGGRGTEAFF.

J is TRBJ2-2 and V is TRBV5-4; D not resolved. Trimming pared 2 bases from V and 3 bases from J, leaving 5 bases between. The germline CDR1 and CDR2 sequences are SGHNT and YYREEE (reference sequence). The CDR3 consists of 13 residues. The CDR3: CASSLTYTGELFF. The DNA of the CDR3 is TGTGCCAGCAGCTTAACTTACACCGGGGAGCTGTTTTTT.

This chain uses TRBV9 with TRBJ2-7; D might be TRBD2 (6 bases). Trimming cost V 2 bases and J 3 bases, with 15 bases left between them. The CDR3 loop spans 15 amino acids. CDR1 is SGDLS, CDR2 YYNGEE, per germline. CDR3 DNA: TGTGCCAGCAGCGTGGGGGGTTCTGTCCTCTACGAGCAGTACTTC. This codes for CASSVGGSVLYEQYF.

CDR3 region: CASRPDRDTEAFF. The CDR3, as DNA: TGCGCCAGCAGACCCGACAGGGACACTGAAGCTTTCTTT. The chain joins TRBV5-1 to TRBJ1-1, with 7 bases fitting TRBD1. Trimming removed 5 bases from V and 3 bases from J; junction bases left unmatched: 4. CDR3 length: 13 residues. In germline, CDR1 is SGHRS, CDR2 YFSETQ.

The chain carries TRBV19 and TRBJ2-2; D ambiguous. This CDR3 is built from 11 residues. Trimming stripped 4 bases from V and 6 bases from J, with 3 bases between. Per germline, CDR1 LNHDA and CDR2 SQIVND (reference sequence). For the CDR3, the DNA is TGTGCCAGTAGTAGCGCCGGGGAGCTGTTTTTT. The encoded protein is CASSSAGELFF.

This clone was detected once. The chain couples TRBV2 to TRBJ2-5; D gene uncertain. The CDR3 has 11 amino acids. The V end was cut by 3 bases, the J end by 4 bases, with 3 bases between. CDR1 is SNHLY, CDR2 FYNNEI, per germline. This chain's CDR3 is CASSERETQYF. The CDR3 region has the DNA TGTGCCAGCAGTGAGCGAGAGACCCAGTACTTC.

The chain joins TRBV5-4 to TRBJ2-5, with 10 bases identical to TRBD2. The V segment lost 4 bases and the J segment 0 bases; nucleotides outside the gene matches: 3. Germline V gene lookup returns CDR1 SGHNT and CDR2 YYREEE (reference sequence). CDR3 size: 15 residues. The CDR3 DNA reads TGTGCCAGCAGCAAGCGGGGGGGGAACCAAGAGACCCAGTACTTC. Translated: CASSKRGGNQETQYF.

The chain is built from TRBV6-1 and TRBJ2-1; perhaps TRBD1 as D (5 bases). The CDR3 spans 15 residues. Germline V lookup: CDR1 MNHNS, CDR2 SASEGT. V lost 0 bases, J lost 4 bases, and 10 bases lay in between. The CDR3 bases are TGTGCCAGCAGTGAAGCGAAAGCAGGGTACAATGAGCAGTTCTTC. Its protein is CASSEAKAGYNEQFF.

This rearrangement joins TRBV18 to TRBJ2-3; D is perhaps TRBD1 (6 bases). The V gene lost 2 bases and the J gene lost 3 bases, with 9 bases spanning the gap. Germline V gives CDR1 KGHSH, CDR2 LQKENI. The CDR3 sequence is 14 residues long. For the CDR3, the DNA is TGTGCCAGCTCACCAGACAGGTTAACAGATACGCAGTATTTT. Translated, it gives CASSPDRLTDTQYF. The variable domain in full, with the rest retrieved from reference TRBV18 and TRBJ2-3, is NAGVMQNPRHLVRRRGQEARLRCSPMKGHSHVYWYRQLPEEGLKFMVYLQKENIIDESGMPKERFSAEFPKEGPSILRIQQVVRGDSAAYFCASSPDRLTDTQYFGPGTRLTVL.

V is TRBV18 and J is TRBJ2-7, with TRBD2 identical over 10 bases. From germline, CDR1 is KGHSH and CDR2 LQKENI. The CDR3 consists of 15 residues. J gave up 5 bases and V 2 bases, and 6 bases lay outside the gene matches. DNA of the CDR3: TGTGCCAGCTCACCAATACTAGCGGGACCGGACGAGCAGTACTTC. This sequence encodes CASSPILAGPDEQYF.

Points on this clone: At one boundary the junction diverges from the germline segment, which might be a read error. V usage is TRBV30 and J usage is TRBJ1-6; the D gene is possibly TRBD1 (6 bases). This CDR3 has 13 amino acids. Germline V gives CDR1 GTSNPN, CDR2 SVGIG (reference sequence). The CDR3 loop reads CTWRTGLGSPLHF. Written as DNA, the CDR3 is TGTACCTGGAGAACAGGGTTGGGTTCACCCCTCCACTTT.

The CDR3 coding sequence is TGTGCCAGCAAGGACAGGGGGCGGGGGGAGCTGTTTTTT. It codes for CASKDRGRGELFF. The chain joins TRBV28 to TRBJ2-2; 11 bases are a match to TRBD1. Looked up from germline, CDR1 is MDHEN and CDR2 is SYDVKM. The CDR3 sequence is 13 residues long. Losses at the gene ends were 7 bases for V and 8 bases for J; bases not matched to a gene: 3.

This clone was recorded a few times. This sequence joins TRBV30 and TRBJ2-6; weak D call: TRBD1 (5 bases). The CDR3 consists of 14 residues. With 5 bases removed from V and 1 base from J, the gap between germline ends came to 9 bases. The V gene's germline CDR1 is GTSNPN and CDR2 SVGIG (reference sequence). Here the CDR3 reads CAWGALSGANVLTF. The CDR3 DNA is TGTGCCTGGGGGGCCCTATCTGGGGCCAACGTCCTGACTTTC.

The chain joins TRBV29-1 to TRBJ1-5; weak D call: TRBD1 (5 bases). The CDR3 totals 13 residues. Trimming removed 7 bases at V and 6 bases at J, with 16 bases between. Germline values: CDR1 SQVTM, CDR2 ANQGSEA. In DNA form, the CDR3 reads TGCAGCGCCGGTGGAGGGGATAGTCAGCCCCAGCATTTT. Its protein product is CSAGGGDSQPQHF.